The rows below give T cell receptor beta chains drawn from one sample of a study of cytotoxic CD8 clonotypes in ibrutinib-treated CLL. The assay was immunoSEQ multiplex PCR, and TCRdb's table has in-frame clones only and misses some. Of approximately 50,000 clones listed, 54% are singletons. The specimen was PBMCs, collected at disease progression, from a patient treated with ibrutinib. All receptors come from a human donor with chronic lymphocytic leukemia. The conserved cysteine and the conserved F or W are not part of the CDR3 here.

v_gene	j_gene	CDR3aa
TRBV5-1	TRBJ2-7	ASSPRGVRSYEQY
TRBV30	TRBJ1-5	AWSWGSYSNQPQH
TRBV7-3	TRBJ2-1	ASSFSPLAGENEQF
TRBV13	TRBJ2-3	ASTPTAPDTQY
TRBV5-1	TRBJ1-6	ASNRTGSSPLH
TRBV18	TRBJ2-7	ASSLDRGPYEQY
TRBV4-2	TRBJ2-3	ASSPDGLAGGTDTQY
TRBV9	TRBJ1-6	ASSPGVGNSPLH
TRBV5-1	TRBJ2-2	ASSLETGELF
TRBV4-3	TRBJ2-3	ASSQLGQGQRDTQY
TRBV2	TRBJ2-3	ASRPTGRPTDTQY
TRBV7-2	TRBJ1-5	ASTRDTGDQPQH
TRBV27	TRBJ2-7	ASRPSGTSGRYEQY
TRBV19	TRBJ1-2	ASRLWTDNYGYT
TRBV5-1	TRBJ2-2	ASSPPTLVTGELF
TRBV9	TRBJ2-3	ASSVSQGEFTDTQY